This T cell receptor (beta chain) was profiled in a study of spatial heterogeneity in lung cancer. Study details: Consistent detection of more beta-chain than alpha-chain sequences was observed.

As for time point: sample taken at primary tumor resection. The study sequenced unsorted whole RNA from tumor, nontumor lung or frozen PBMC. A few counts support this clonotype. V was clipped by 4 bases and J by 8 bases; unmatched bases: 4. In germline, CDR1 is DFQATT, CDR2 SNEGSKA (reference sequence). The CDR3 length is 14 residues. TCRdb called the 5' RACE reads again in MiXCR, with one record for every CDR3 protein. This sample carries around 45,000 distinct CDR3 sequences, 12% of them seen once, and the ten largest clones take around two fifths. The origin of this receptor is a female donor with early-stage non-small cell lung cancer. This chain links TRBV20-1 with TRBJ2-1; the match to TRBD2 covers 14 bases. The sample was PBMCs, taken at surgery. The CDR3 loop is CSAKPGLAGDEQFF. CDR3 sequence (DNA): TGCAGTGCTAAACCGGGACTAGCGGGGGATGAGCAGTTCTTC.